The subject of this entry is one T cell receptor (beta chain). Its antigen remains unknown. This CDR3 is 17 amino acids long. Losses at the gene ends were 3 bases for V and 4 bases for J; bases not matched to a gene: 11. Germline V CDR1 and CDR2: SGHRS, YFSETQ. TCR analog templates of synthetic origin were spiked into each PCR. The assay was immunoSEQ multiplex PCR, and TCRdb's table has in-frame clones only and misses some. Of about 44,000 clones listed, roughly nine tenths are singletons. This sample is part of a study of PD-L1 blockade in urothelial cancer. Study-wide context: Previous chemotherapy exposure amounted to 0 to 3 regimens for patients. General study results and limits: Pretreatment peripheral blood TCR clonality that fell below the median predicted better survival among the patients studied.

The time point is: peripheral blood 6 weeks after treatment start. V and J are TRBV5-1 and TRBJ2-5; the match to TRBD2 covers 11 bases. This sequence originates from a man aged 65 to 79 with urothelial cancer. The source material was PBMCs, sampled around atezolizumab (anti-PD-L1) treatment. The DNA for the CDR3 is TGCGCCAGCAGCTGGGCCAATAGCGGGAGGGCTCTAGAGACCCAGTACTTC. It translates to CASSWANSGRALETQYF.